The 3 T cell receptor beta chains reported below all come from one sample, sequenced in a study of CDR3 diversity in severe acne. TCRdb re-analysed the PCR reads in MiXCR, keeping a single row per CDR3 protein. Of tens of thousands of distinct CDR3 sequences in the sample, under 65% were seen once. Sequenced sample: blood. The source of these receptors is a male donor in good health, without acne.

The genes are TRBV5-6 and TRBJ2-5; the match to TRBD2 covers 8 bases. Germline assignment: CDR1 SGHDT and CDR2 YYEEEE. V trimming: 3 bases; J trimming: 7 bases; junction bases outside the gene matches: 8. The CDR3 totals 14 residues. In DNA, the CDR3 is TGTGCCAGCAGCTCGGCGGGGGGACCCGTGACCCAGTACTTC. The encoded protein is CASSSAGGPVTQYF. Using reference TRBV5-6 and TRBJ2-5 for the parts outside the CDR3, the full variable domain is DAGVTQSPTHLIKTRGQQVTLRCSPKSGHDTVSWYQQALGQGPQFIFQYYEEEERQRGNFPDRFSGHQFPNYSSELNVNALLLGDSALYLCASSSAGGPVTQYFGPGTRLLVL.

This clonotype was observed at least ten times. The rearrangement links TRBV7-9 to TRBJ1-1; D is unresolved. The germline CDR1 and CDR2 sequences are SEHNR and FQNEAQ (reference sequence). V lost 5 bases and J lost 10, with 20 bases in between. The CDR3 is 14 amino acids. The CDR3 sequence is CASSRGPVLVRAFF. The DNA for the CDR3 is TGTGCCAGCAGCCGAGGACCGGTTCTGGTTAGAGCTTTCTTT.

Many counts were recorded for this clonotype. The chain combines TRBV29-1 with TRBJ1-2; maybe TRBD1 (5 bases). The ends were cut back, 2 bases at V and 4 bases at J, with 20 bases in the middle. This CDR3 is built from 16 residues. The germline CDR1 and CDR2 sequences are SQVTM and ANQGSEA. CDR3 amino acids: CSVEYITGGGGYGYTF. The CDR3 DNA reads TGCAGCGTTGAATATATTACGGGGGGTGGTGGCTATGGCTACACCTTC.